This entry describes one TCR beta chain. Its antigen is as yet unknown. Original processing notes: Out-of-frame sequences were removed, leaving some 2 million distinct TCRbeta sequences. Sequencing was performed with immunoSEQ multiplex PCR; in TCRdb, only in-frame clones are kept and a portion is missing. The V and J calls and the clone size are those of that table, but D and trimming were determined from the DNA. The table shows fewer than 90,000 clones, with roughly 80% occurring only once. The record originates from a study of memory CD4+ T cells and cytomegalovirus serostatus. The study, taken as a whole, reports: Repertoires predicted CMV serostatus with median bootstrapped AUC of 0.95.

The ends were cut back, 3 bases at V and 6 bases at J, with 11 bases in the middle. The CDR3 extends over 13 amino acids. Germline V gene lookup returns CDR1 SEHNR and CDR2 FQNEAQ (reference sequence). Single viable CD3+CD4+CD8-CD45RO+ cells were sorted as the memory CD4+ T cells. CMV serostatus came from serum IgG against pp150, pp28, p38, p52. After thawing, CD4+ T cells were positively selected. This sequence joins TRBV7-9 and TRBJ1-1; D may be TRBD1 (5 bases). The receptor was isolated from an adult in good health and CMV-seropositive. The specimen sequenced was memory CD4+ T cells from blood. CDR3 DNA: TGTGCCAGCAGCTTCTTAAGGGACTCTGAAGCTTTCTTT. This gives the protein CASSFLRDSEAFF. The complete variable domain, with remaining parts taken from reference TRBV7-9 and TRBJ1-1, reads DTGVSQNPRHKITKRGQNVTFRCDPISEHNRLYWYRQTLGQGPEFLTYFQNEAQLEKSRLLSDRFSAERPKGSFSTLEIQRTEQGDSAMYLCASSFLRDSEAFFGQGTRLTVV.